These 23 T cell receptor beta chains share one sample of origin, sequenced in a study of early T cells in non-severe SARS-CoV-2 infection. Each CDR3 protein gets one entry after TCRdb re-called the 5' RACE reads with MiXCR. Of about 34,000 distinct CDR3 sequences listed, about 5.7% are singletons. The sequencing input was whole blood. The receptors come from an adult who was a healthcare worker with PCR-confirmed SARS-CoV-2 infection or an uninfected control (not recorded which).

This chain joins TRBV6-6 and TRBJ1-4; possible D gene TRBD1, 5 bases. This CDR3 region has 14 residues. The V and J ends lost 6 bases and 8 bases respectively, with 16 bases between them. CDR1 is MNHNY, CDR2 SVGAGI, per germline (reference sequence). The CDR3 sequence is CASRPGTYAEKLFF. Written as DNA, the CDR3 is TGTGCCAGCAGGCCCGGGACCTATGCCGAAAAACTGTTTTTT.

The rearrangement uses TRBV7-8 and TRBJ2-7; TRBD2 matches 8 bases. Germline CDR1 SGHVS, CDR2 FQNEAQ. The CDR3 sequence is 17 residues long. J lost 5 bases, V lost 1 base, and 13 bases had no gene match. The CDR3 reads CASSLVLSGSTPHEQYF. As DNA, the CDR3 is TGTGCCAGCAGCTTAGTTTTAAGCGGGAGTACCCCCCACGAGCAGTACTTC.

The chain recombines TRBV7-9 with TRBJ1-6; D not certain. The CDR3 has 14 amino acids. The germline V and J ends were trimmed by 3 bases and 0 bases, with 3 bases remaining between them. Germline CDR1 and CDR2: SEHNR and FQNEAQ (reference sequence). The CDR3 sequence is CASSLDSYNSPLHF. The CDR3 DNA sequence: TGTGCCAGCAGCTTGGACTCCTATAATTCACCCCTCCACTTT.

The chain links TRBV20-1 to TRBJ2-1, with 12 bases lining up with TRBD2. V trimming: 5 bases; J trimming: 9 bases; junction bases outside the gene matches: 11. Germline CDR1 DFQATT, CDR2 SNEGSKA (reference sequence). This CDR3 region has 15 residues. This CDR3 is CSAPRASGRAGEQFF. The DNA for the CDR3 is TGCAGTGCTCCTCGGGCTAGCGGGAGGGCCGGTGAGCAGTTCTTC.

This clonotype has at least ten counts. V and J are TRBV11-2 and TRBJ2-7; possibly TRBD1 for D (6 bases). The V gene lost 5 bases and the J gene lost 4 bases, with 12 bases spanning the gap. The CDR3 covers 13 residues. Germline V gene lookup returns CDR1 SGHAT and CDR2 FQNNGV. As DNA, the CDR3 is TGTGCCAGCAGCCCCGACAGGACGTACGAGCAGTACTTC. This gives the protein CASSPDRTYEQYF. The whole variable domain, filled in from reference TRBV11-2 and TRBJ2-7, reads EAGVAQSPRYKIIEKRQSVAFWCNPISGHATLYWYQQILGQGPKLLIQFQNNGVVDDSQLPKDRFSAERLKGVDSTLKIQPAKLEDSAVYLCASSPDRTYEQYFGPGTRLTVT.

This clonotype has at least ten counts. The chain combines TRBV2 with TRBJ2-7; a possible D gene is TRBD2 (6 bases). Trimming removed 5 bases at V and 2 bases at J, with 22 bases between. Per germline, CDR1 SNHLY and CDR2 FYNNEI. The CDR3 totals 17 residues. CDR3 sequence (DNA): TGTGCCAGCAGTCCCCCCCGGGCGGGGCAGCAAGCCTACGAGCAGTACTTC. Amino acid sequence: CASSPPRAGQQAYEQYF.

At least ten counts were recorded for this clonotype. The chain combines TRBV10-3 with TRBJ2-7, with D unresolved. CDR3 length: 14 amino acids. V lost 0 bases to trimming and J lost 3 bases, with 9 bases between them. CDR1 and CDR2 from the germline V gene are ENHRY and SYGVKD. This chain's CDR3 is CAISESTPGYEQYF. In DNA form, the CDR3 reads TGTGCCATCAGTGAGTCGACTCCGGGCTACGAGCAGTACTTC.

The chain has TRBV7-8 and TRBJ2-1; D gene ambiguous. Germline CDR1 SGHVS, CDR2 FQNEAQ. Trimming shortened V by 1 base and J by 4 bases, and 20 bases separated the two germline ends. The CDR3 has 18 residues. Written as DNA, the CDR3 is TGTGCCAGCAGCTTAGAAGGGTTTAGGGCAGCAAAATACAATGAGCAGTTCTTC. Its translation is CASSLEGFRAAKYNEQFF. The variable domain in full, with the rest retrieved from reference TRBV7-8 and TRBJ2-1, is GAGVSQSPRYKVAKRGQDVALRCDPISGHVSLFWYQQALGQGPEFLTYFQNEAQLDKSGLPSDRFFAERPEGSVSTLKIQRTQQEDSAVYLCASSLEGFRAAKYNEQFFGPGTRLTVL.

This clonotype was seen a few times. The rearrangement uses TRBV7-9 and TRBJ2-7; 11 bases match TRBD2. This CDR3 spans 15 amino acids. In germline, CDR1 is SEHNR, CDR2 FQNEAQ (reference sequence). J was trimmed by 4 bases and V by 1 base; bases with no gene match: 3. CDR3 sequence: CASSLGLAGGYEQYF. The CDR3 DNA sequence: TGTGCCAGCAGCTTAGGGCTAGCGGGAGGTTACGAGCAGTACTTC. The full variable domain, in which reference TRBV7-9 and TRBJ2-7 provide the parts outside the CDR3, is DTGVSQNPRHKITKRGQNVTFRCDPISEHNRLYWYRQTLGQGPEFLTYFQNEAQLEKSRLLSDRFSAERPKGSFSTLEIQRTEQGDSAMYLCASSLGLAGGYEQYFGPGTRLTVT.

The chain is built from TRBV6-6 and TRBJ1-1, with 10 bases that match TRBD1. Germline trimming cut 2 bases from V and 7 bases from J; bases unmatched to any gene: 7. Germline assignment: CDR1 MNHNY and CDR2 SVGAGI (reference sequence). This CDR3 comprises 15 residues. The CDR3 DNA follows: TGTGCCAGCAGTTACCCATCGACAGGGGGCGGTGAAGCTTTCTTT. Residues: CASSYPSTGGGEAFF.

This clonotype was observed many times. The V call is TRBV18, the J call TRBJ2-7, with D maybe TRBD2 (5 bases). The CDR3 has 15 amino acids. Trimming took off 2 bases at V and 1 base at J, with 12 bases between the two ends. From germline, CDR1 is KGHSH and CDR2 LQKENI. This chain's CDR3 is CASSPKGVLSYEQYF. CDR3 in DNA: TGTGCCAGCTCACCAAAGGGAGTACTATCCTACGAGCAGTACTTC.

This clonotype was counted only a few times. The chain recombines TRBV27 with TRBJ2-7; 10 bases fit TRBD2. This CDR3 comprises 13 residues. Germline CDR1 is MNHEY and CDR2 is SMNVEV (reference sequence). Germline trimming cut 6 bases from V and 9 bases from J; bases unmatched to any gene: 8. The CDR3, as DNA: TGTGCCAGCAGCCTTCTAGCGGGAGAAGGGCAGTACTTC. Amino acid sequence: CASSLLAGEGQYF.

This clonotype was seen many times. The rearrangement joins TRBV7-9 to TRBJ1-6, with a weak D call TRBD1 (6 bases). Germline values: CDR1 SEHNR, CDR2 FQNEAQ (reference sequence). V shed 5 bases and J shed 8 bases, with 19 bases lying between them. The CDR3 is made up of 16 amino acids. CDR3 sequence reads: CASSGPLQGMDSPLHF. The CDR3 nucleotides are TGTGCCAGCAGCGGGCCACTACAGGGCATGGATTCACCCCTCCACTTT.

The genes are TRBV7-9 and TRBJ2-2; D is unresolved. V was shortened by 6 bases and J by 7 bases, with 3 bases between the two germline ends. CDR1 and CDR2 (germline): SEHNR, FQNEAQ (reference sequence). CDR3 length: 10 residues. As DNA, the CDR3 is TGTGCCAGCAGTCTCGGGGAGCTGTTTTTT. Amino acids: CASSLGELFF.

This clonotype was counted many times. The chain uses TRBV3-1 and TRBJ2-1; 7 nucleotides match TRBD2. This CDR3 is built from 15 residues. Trimming cost V 4 bases and J 4 bases; bases outside gene matches: 7. The germline V gene has CDR1 LGHDT and CDR2 YNNKEL (reference sequence). The CDR3 nucleotides are TGTGCCAGCAGCCTCTACCCTAGCGGATACAATGAGCAGTTCTTC. This encodes CASSLYPSGYNEQFF.

This clonotype appeared many times. The DNA for the CDR3 is TGTGCCATCAGCCGAGCGGGAGACTCCTACAATGAGCAGTTCTTC. This sequence encodes CAISRAGDSYNEQFF. The rearrangement links TRBV10-3 to TRBJ2-1; 8 bases agree with TRBD2. Unmatched junction bases numbered 4, after V lost 6 bases and J lost 0 bases. This CDR3 contains 15 residues. CDR1 is ENHRY, CDR2 SYGVKD, per germline.

This clonotype was seen many times. The rearrangement joins TRBV28 to TRBJ2-2, with 9 bases that match TRBD2. This CDR3 has 12 residues. The V gene's germline CDR1 is MDHEN and CDR2 SYDVKM. Trimming at V came to 7 bases and at J to 7 bases, leaving 1 base not matched to a gene. The CDR3 reads CASKREVGELFF. The CDR3 DNA reads as TGTGCCAGCAAGCGGGAGGTCGGGGAGCTGTTTTTT.

This clonotype was seen repeatedly, ten times or more. The CDR3 is CASSQSRGGYYEQYF. As DNA, the CDR3 is TGTGCCAGCAGCCAATCGAGGGGGGGATACTACGAGCAGTACTTC. The chain combines TRBV14 with TRBJ2-7; D is possibly TRBD2 (7 bases). This CDR3 is 15 amino acids long. Germline-derived CDR1 and CDR2 are SGHDN and FVKESK. V was cut by 2 bases and J by 3 bases, with 14 bases left in between.

This clonotype was counted ten times or more. The chain carries TRBV6-5 and TRBJ2-7, with TRBD1 as a possible D gene (6 bases). The CDR3 runs 14 residues. V was shortened by 2 bases and J by 0 bases, with 8 bases between the two germline ends. Looked up from germline, CDR1 is MNHEY and CDR2 is SVGAGI. The CDR3: CASSYTGSSYEQYF. Here the CDR3 DNA reads TGTGCCAGCAGTTACACAGGGAGCTCCTACGAGCAGTACTTC.

This clonotype was seen more than once but under ten times. The rearrangement joins TRBV4-1 to TRBJ1-6; D is unresolved. This CDR3 region has 13 residues. Trimming stripped 0 bases from V and 6 bases from J, with 3 bases between. The germline V gene encodes CDR1 MGHRA and CDR2 YSYEKL. CDR3 loop: CASSQEGNSPLHF. DNA of the CDR3: TGCGCCAGCAGCCAAGAGGGTAATTCACCCCTCCACTTT.

Only a few counts were recorded for this clonotype. This chain connects TRBV20-1 to TRBJ2-5; D may match TRBD1 or TRBD2 (5 bases each). The ends were cut back, 7 bases at V and 2 bases at J, with 20 bases in the middle. Germline lookup yields CDR1 DFQATT and CDR2 SNEGSKA (reference sequence). The CDR3 is 15 residues long. CDR3 nucleotide sequence: TGCAGTGTCTCGGACCTCTCCTGGGGGCAAGAGACCCAGTACTTC. This gives the protein CSVSDLSWGQETQYF.

This clonotype was seen many times. This chain connects TRBV25-1 to TRBJ2-1; D perhaps matches TRBD2 (6 bases). Looked up from germline, CDR1 is MGHDK and CDR2 is SYGVNS. CDR3 size: 14 residues. V lost 2 bases and J lost 7, with 12 bases in between. The CDR3 DNA reads as TGTGCCAGCAGTGAAGCGGGAATTCGGAATGAGCAGTTCTTC. It is translated as CASSEAGIRNEQFF.

This clonotype was recorded at least ten times. CDR3 loop: CASSKGPGPNEKLFF. The DNA for the CDR3 is TGTGCCAGCAGCAAAGGCCCCGGACCGAATGAAAAACTGTTTTTT. This chain links TRBV21-1 with TRBJ1-4; the table's D call TRBD1 went unverified against the DNA. TRBV21-1 is an annotated pseudogene. The CDR3 has 15 residues.